The entry below describes one T cell receptor (beta chain). The target antigen is unknown. The CDR3 extends over 14 amino acids. Germline V gene data show CDR1 as LNHDA and CDR2 as SQIVND (reference sequence). Trimming removed 3 bases from V and 4 bases from J, with 12 bases in between. Using its own MiXCR run on the RT-PCR reads, TCRdb lists one record per CDR3 protein. The data contain around 710,000 distinct CDR3 sequences, 11% to 15% of them seen just once; the ten biggest clones take up around 6.5%. This entry comes from a study of response to subunit inactivated influenza vaccine. Study results and caveats: Each seasonal influenza vaccination recruits few new T cells, the authors suggested.

The sequence came from a middle-aged man who received an inactivated influenza vaccine. Specimen: PBMCs from blood, collected 14 days before vaccination. The V gene is TRBV19, the J gene TRBJ1-2; D gene uncertain. The CDR3 bases are TGTGCCAGTAGTATGGTCGGCAGCTCCTATGGCTACACCTTC. Translating gives CASSMVGSSYGYTF.